The rows below give T cell receptor beta chains drawn from one sample of a study of T cell responses to AZD1222 COVID-19 vaccine. The data were produced by immunoSEQ multiplex PCR, yet TCRdb's version contains in-frame clones alone and is incomplete. The table has approximately 170,000 clones, over 75% seen once; the top ten hold 6.9%. Sequences were derived from peripheral blood, sampled on day 0 of AZD1222 vaccination. The receptors here all came from an adult in good health. Each CDR3 is given with its conserved first and last residue. Fields, in order: clone size, V gene, D gene, J gene, CDR3 DNA, CDR3 protein. The D gene is left open where the match is weak. Not every row has a clone size; where given, it reads once, few, many or a size class.

abundance: few
v_gene: TRBV6-5
d_gene: NA
j_gene: TRBJ1-1
CDR3nt: TGTGCCAGCAGCACGGACTCCCGGAACACTGAAGCTTTCTTT
CDR3aa: CASSTDSRNTEAFF

abundance: NA
v_gene: TRBV30
d_gene: NA
j_gene: TRBJ2-5
CDR3nt: TGTGCCTACTCCTTAGGAGAGACCCAGTACTTC
CDR3aa: CAYSLGETQYF

abundance: once
v_gene: TRBV5-4
d_gene: NA
j_gene: TRBJ1-6
CDR3nt: TGTGCCAGCAGCTCGCCGGAGGACCGGTATAATTCACCCCTCCACTTT
CDR3aa: CASSSPEDRYNSPLHF

abundance: NA
v_gene: TRBV10-3
d_gene: NA
j_gene: TRBJ2-5
CDR3nt: TGTGCCATCCAAAGCTTGCCCCAAGAGACCCAGTACTTC
CDR3aa: CAIQSLPQETQYF

abundance: NA
v_gene: TRBV3-1/TRBV3-2
d_gene: NA
j_gene: TRBJ2-1
CDR3nt: TGTGCCAGCAGCCACCAACAAGCCTATGAGCAGTTCTTC
CDR3aa: CASSHQQAYEQFF

abundance: NA
v_gene: TRBV4-1
d_gene: NA
j_gene: TRBJ1-4
CDR3nt: TGCGCCAGCAGCCAACGGCAAGATAATGAAAAACTGTTTTTT
CDR3aa: CASSQRQDNEKLFF

abundance: NA
v_gene: TRBV7-9
d_gene: TRBD1
j_gene: TRBJ2-6
CDR3nt: TGTGCCTGGCTAAAAGGGACAGCTGACAGCTCTGGGGCCAACGTCCTGACTTTC
CDR3aa: CAWLKGTADSSGANVLTF

abundance: NA
v_gene: TRBV30
d_gene: TRBD1
j_gene: TRBJ2-7
CDR3nt: TGTGCCTGGAGTGTATACAGGGGTTCCTACGAGCAGTACTTC
CDR3aa: CAWSVYRGSYEQYF

abundance: once
v_gene: TRBV7-8
d_gene: TRBD1
j_gene: TRBJ1-2
CDR3nt: TGTGCCAGCAGCTTACGAGACAGGGGTTCCAACTATGGCTACACCTTC
CDR3aa: CASSLRDRGSNYGYTF

abundance: NA
v_gene: TRBV5-8
d_gene: TRBD1
j_gene: TRBJ1-1
CDR3nt: TGTGCCAGCAGCTTGGGCGCAGGGGGCGCGAACACTGAAGCTTTCTTT
CDR3aa: CASSLGAGGANTEAFF

abundance: NA
v_gene: TRBV4-2
d_gene: NA
j_gene: TRBJ1-4
CDR3nt: TGTGCCAGCAGCCAAGACGCGCGGTCAGGGTGGAGTGAAAAACTGTTTTTT
CDR3aa: CASSQDARSGWSEKLFF

abundance: NA
v_gene: TRBV27
d_gene: NA
j_gene: TRBJ2-7
CDR3nt: TGTGCCAGCAGCCTGGACACGGCCAGCTCCTACGAGCAGTACTTC
CDR3aa: CASSLDTASSYEQYF

abundance: NA
v_gene: TRBV30
d_gene: NA
j_gene: TRBJ1-2
CDR3nt: TGTGCCTGGAGTGTCCGTCCTGGGGTTAACTATGGCTACACCTTC
CDR3aa: CAWSVRPGVNYGYTF

abundance: NA
v_gene: TRBV18
d_gene: NA
j_gene: TRBJ1-6
CDR3nt: TGTGCCAGCTCACCGGGCGCCAGTTCACCCCTCCACTTT
CDR3aa: CASSPGASSPLHF

abundance: once
v_gene: TRBV7-2
d_gene: TRBD2
j_gene: TRBJ2-7
CDR3nt: TGTGCCAGCAGCTCAGGTGGGGGGGGCTACGAGCAGTACTTC
CDR3aa: CASSSGGGGYEQYF

abundance: NA
v_gene: TRBV7-8
d_gene: TRBD1
j_gene: TRBJ1-5
CDR3nt: TGTGCCAGCAGCCGAGAGACAGGGTTTTTGGGTCAGCCCCAGCATTTT
CDR3aa: CASSRETGFLGQPQHF

abundance: NA
v_gene: TRBV9
d_gene: TRBD2
j_gene: TRBJ2-5
CDR3nt: TGTGCCAGCAGCGCTAGCGGGGGGGCTGGAGAGACCCAGTACTTC
CDR3aa: CASSASGGAGETQYF

abundance: NA
v_gene: TRBV30
d_gene: NA
j_gene: TRBJ2-5
CDR3nt: TGTGCCTGGAGATCTCGACAGGTTCGGGAGACCCAGTACTTC
CDR3aa: CAWRSRQVRETQYF

abundance: NA
v_gene: TRBV2
d_gene: NA
j_gene: TRBJ2-2
CDR3nt: TGTGCCAGCAACCGGGAACACCGCGGGGAGCTGTTTTTT
CDR3aa: CASNREHRGELFF

abundance: NA
v_gene: TRBV6-6
d_gene: TRBD1
j_gene: TRBJ2-2
CDR3nt: TGTGCCAGCATTAGGGGACAGGGGGCTATCGGGGAGCTGTTTTTT
CDR3aa: CASIRGQGAIGELFF

abundance: NA
v_gene: TRBV6-5
d_gene: TRBD2
j_gene: TRBJ2-1
CDR3nt: TGTGCCAGCAGTTACTCCCCTAGCGGCTATAACAATGAGCAGTTCTTC
CDR3aa: CASSYSPSGYNNEQFF

abundance: NA
v_gene: TRBV7-6
d_gene: NA
j_gene: TRBJ2-3
CDR3nt: TGTGCCAGCAGCTTAGGACGTGGGGGGCCTCCGGATTTGGAGGATACGCAGTATTTT
CDR3aa: CASSLGRGGPPDLEDTQYF

abundance: NA
v_gene: TRBV7-9
d_gene: NA
j_gene: TRBJ2-5
CDR3nt: TGTGCCAGCAGCCAAAATCAAGAGACCCAGTACTTC
CDR3aa: CASSQNQETQYF

abundance: NA
v_gene: TRBV29-1
d_gene: TRBD1
j_gene: TRBJ2-5
CDR3nt: TGCAGCGTTGCCAGGACAGGCCAAGAGACCCAGTACTTC
CDR3aa: CSVARTGQETQYF

abundance: NA
v_gene: TRBV19
d_gene: TRBD1
j_gene: TRBJ1-1
CDR3nt: TGTGCCAGTAGTCTTCAGGACAGGGCCGCTGAAGCTTTCTTT
CDR3aa: CASSLQDRAAEAFF

abundance: NA
v_gene: TRBV10-2
d_gene: NA
j_gene: TRBJ1-1
CDR3nt: TGCGCCAGCAGTGATTTTCAAGAAGCTTTCTTT
CDR3aa: CASSDFQEAFF

abundance: NA
v_gene: TRBV7-3
d_gene: TRBD1
j_gene: TRBJ2-1
CDR3nt: TGTGCCAGCAGCCAACCGGGACAGGGCGGCAATGAGCAGTTCTTC
CDR3aa: CASSQPGQGGNEQFF

abundance: NA
v_gene: TRBV11-2
d_gene: TRBD2
j_gene: TRBJ2-1
CDR3nt: TGTGCCAGCAGCTTACCTACGGGGGGGCTCTACAATGAGCAGTTCTTC
CDR3aa: CASSLPTGGLYNEQFF

abundance: NA
v_gene: TRBV4-1
d_gene: TRBD1
j_gene: TRBJ1-3
CDR3nt: TGCGCCAGCAGCCAAGCCCCGGACAGGGCCTCTGGAAACACCATATATTTT
CDR3aa: CASSQAPDRASGNTIYF

abundance: once
v_gene: TRBV7-8
d_gene: NA
j_gene: TRBJ2-5
CDR3nt: TGTGCCAGCAGCTTAGAGCTAGGGTTTGGGGAGACCCAGTACTTC
CDR3aa: CASSLELGFGETQYF

abundance: few
v_gene: TRBV14
d_gene: TRBD1
j_gene: TRBJ2-7
CDR3nt: TGTGCCAGCAGCCACGGACAGGGGGCCTCATACGAGCAGTACTTC
CDR3aa: CASSHGQGASYEQYF

abundance: NA
v_gene: TRBV7-9
d_gene: NA
j_gene: TRBJ1-2
CDR3nt: TGTGCCAGCAGCTTAGAAACAGCGACGTATGGCTACACCTTC
CDR3aa: CASSLETATYGYTF

abundance: few
v_gene: TRBV6-2/TRBV6-3
d_gene: NA
j_gene: TRBJ1-2
CDR3nt: TGTGCCAGCAGTACAACAGGGTTCTCTAACTATGGCTACACCTTC
CDR3aa: CASSTTGFSNYGYTF

abundance: NA
v_gene: TRBV30
d_gene: TRBD1
j_gene: TRBJ2-1
CDR3nt: TGTGCCTGTTCGGGGACAGGGGACTACAATGAGCAGTTCTTC
CDR3aa: CACSGTGDYNEQFF

abundance: NA
v_gene: TRBV14
d_gene: NA
j_gene: TRBJ2-3
CDR3nt: TGTGCCAGCAGTTCACGCGGGGGCACTAGCACAGATACGCAGTATTTT
CDR3aa: CASSSRGGTSTDTQYF

abundance: NA
v_gene: TRBV29-1
d_gene: NA
j_gene: TRBJ1-1
CDR3nt: TGCAGCGTTGGGGGTGGTCCAAACACTGAAGCTTTCTTT
CDR3aa: CSVGGGPNTEAFF

abundance: NA
v_gene: TRBV25-1
d_gene: NA
j_gene: TRBJ1-2
CDR3nt: TGTGCCAGCAGTGAATCGGGGGGCGATAGGAGTGGCTACACCTTC
CDR3aa: CASSESGGDRSGYTF

abundance: NA
v_gene: TRBV12-5
d_gene: NA
j_gene: TRBJ1-2
CDR3nt: TGTGCTAGTGGTTTGGTATTAAGGACCCCGGGCAACTACACCTTC
CDR3aa: CASGLVLRTPGNYTF

abundance: NA
v_gene: TRBV30
d_gene: NA
j_gene: TRBJ2-1
CDR3nt: TGTGCCTGGAGTGTTTCGGCCCCCCCCAGGGTGAGACACAATGAGCAGTTCTTC
CDR3aa: CAWSVSAPPRVRHNEQFF

abundance: NA
v_gene: TRBV5-1
d_gene: NA
j_gene: TRBJ2-3
CDR3nt: TGCGCCAGCAGCTTGGCCACAGAGGATACGCAGTATTTT
CDR3aa: CASSLATEDTQYF

abundance: NA
v_gene: TRBV6-1
d_gene: TRBD1
j_gene: TRBJ1-1
CDR3nt: TGTGCCAGCAGTTCCCCCGGACAGGGTTTGACTGAAGCTTTCTTT
CDR3aa: CASSSPGQGLTEAFF

abundance: NA
v_gene: TRBV7-2
d_gene: NA
j_gene: TRBJ2-7
CDR3nt: TGTGCCAGCAGCTTACGCCTGGGGCGCGCTAAACAGTACTTC
CDR3aa: CASSLRLGRAKQYF

abundance: NA
v_gene: TRBV10-3
d_gene: NA
j_gene: TRBJ1-2
CDR3nt: TGTGCCATCAGAAATGGACAGCTTTATGGCTACACCTTC
CDR3aa: CAIRNGQLYGYTF

abundance: NA
v_gene: TRBV10-1
d_gene: NA
j_gene: TRBJ2-3
CDR3nt: TGCGCCAGCAGTGAGTCAGGGCTTGAAGATACGCAGTATTTT
CDR3aa: CASSESGLEDTQYF

abundance: NA
v_gene: TRBV24-1
d_gene: NA
j_gene: TRBJ2-1
CDR3nt: TGTGCCACCAGTCAACCGGGGGAGAATGAGCAGTTCTTC
CDR3aa: CATSQPGENEQFF

abundance: NA
v_gene: TRBV7-9
d_gene: TRBD2
j_gene: TRBJ2-5
CDR3nt: TGTGCCAGCAGCCCCCTGTCTTGGCGGGGGGTCGGAGAGACCCAGTACTTC
CDR3aa: CASSPLSWRGVGETQYF

abundance: few
v_gene: TRBV7-7
d_gene: NA
j_gene: TRBJ2-1
CDR3nt: TGTGCTAGCAGCTTAGGTAATATGCAGGGTCATGAGCAGTTCTTC
CDR3aa: CASSLGNMQGHEQFF

abundance: NA
v_gene: TRBV10-1
d_gene: NA
j_gene: TRBJ1-5
CDR3nt: TGCGCCAGCAGTGAGGGTTTTAATCAGCCCCAGCATTTT
CDR3aa: CASSEGFNQPQHF

abundance: NA
v_gene: TRBV5-5
d_gene: NA
j_gene: TRBJ1-4
CDR3nt: TGTGCCAGCAGGGGGGTGGAGGAAAAACTGTTTTTT
CDR3aa: CASRGVEEKLFF